This T cell receptor beta chain came from a study of CD8+ T cells in alopecia areata. Study overall: Treated individuals took tofacitinib by mouth, 5 to 10 mg twice daily. Patients in the study were on tofacitinib for 6 to 18 months, then off it for 6 months. The study's findings and limits: Besides other cells, scalp samples also yield sequences of resident alphabeta T cells from normal skin.

The CDR3 is 13 amino acids. V gave up 11 bases and J gave up 10 bases; unmatched junction bases: 9. Germline CDR1 SNHLY, CDR2 FYNNEI. A note on this clone: Its cognate antigen is unknown.

RNA, once extracted, was reverse transcribed into cDNA for use as the sequencing template. Some clones are missing from TCRdb's copy, which holds only in-frame ones; the method was immunoSEQ multiplex PCR. The sample shows 200,000 to 250,000 clones, roughly two thirds of them seen only once. The sample here was CD4+ T cells sorted from blood, taken at week 0. The chain employs TRBV2 and TRBJ1-6; 9 bases align to TRBD1. This clonotype was sampled from a human donor with alopecia areata. In DNA, the CDR3 is TGTGCCTTATCCTGGGACAGGGACTCACCCCTCCACTTT. Translating gives CALSWDRDSPLHF. The full variable domain, completed using reference TRBV2 and TRBJ1-6, is EPEVTQTPSHQVTQMGQEVILRCVPISNHLYFYWYRQILGQKVEFLVSFYNNEISEKSEIFDDQFSVERPDGSNFTLKIRSTKLEDSAMYFCALSWDRDSPLHFGNGTRLTVT.